A selection of T cell receptor beta chains follows, all from one sample in a study of blood T cell repertoires in COVID-19. Using immunoSEQ multiplex PCR, the repertoire was profiled, and TCRdb retains in-frame clones only, with some absent. The profile shows approximately 210,000 clones, 75% to 85% of them singletons. Sample: PBMCs or T cells enriched from blood (not recorded which). These receptors came from a man aged 30-40 years with acute COVID-19. The CDR3 runs from the conserved cysteine through the conserved F or W. The order of the fields is V gene, CDR3 length, D gene, J gene, clone size, CDR3 DNA, CDR3 protein. A D gene is named only where the DNA matches it firmly. The listing skips clone size in some rows; elsewhere it reads once, few, many or a size class.

v_call: TRBV2; cdr3_length: 12; d_call: .; j_call: TRBJ2-3; clone_size: .; cdr3_nt: TGTGCCAGCGTCTACGGCACAGATACGCAGTATTTT; cdr3_aa: CASVYGTDTQYF
v_call: TRBV10-1; cdr3_length: 14; d_call: .; j_call: TRBJ2-3; clone_size: .; cdr3_nt: TGCGCCAGCAGCGATCAGGGGATCCCAGATACGCAGTATTTT; cdr3_aa: CASSDQGIPDTQYF
v_call: TRBV5-1; cdr3_length: 16; d_call: .; j_call: TRBJ2-2; clone_size: .; cdr3_nt: TGCGCCAGCAGCTTGTTTGGGGGCAGGAGTAACGGGGAGCTGTTTTTT; cdr3_aa: CASSLFGGRSNGELFF
v_call: TRBV6-1; cdr3_length: 13; d_call: .; j_call: TRBJ1-5; clone_size: once; cdr3_nt: TGTGCCAGCAGTGAGTGGCTCAATCAGCCCCAGCATTTT; cdr3_aa: CASSEWLNQPQHF
v_call: TRBV19; cdr3_length: 14; d_call: .; j_call: TRBJ1-2; clone_size: .; cdr3_nt: TGTGCCAGTAGTCTAGAGGGGAGGGGCTATGGCTACACCTTC; cdr3_aa: CASSLEGRGYGYTF
v_call: TRBV5-6; cdr3_length: 14; d_call: TRBD1; j_call: TRBJ1-2; clone_size: .; cdr3_nt: TGTGCCAGCAGCACCGGGACAGGGGGCTATGGCTACACCTTC; cdr3_aa: CASSTGTGGYGYTF
v_call: TRBV4-2; cdr3_length: 15; d_call: TRBD1; j_call: TRBJ1-1; clone_size: .; cdr3_nt: TGTGCCAGCAGCCAAGGAATCGACAGGGACACTGAAGCTTTCTTT; cdr3_aa: CASSQGIDRDTEAFF
v_call: TRBV9; cdr3_length: 13; d_call: .; j_call: TRBJ1-2; clone_size: .; cdr3_nt: TGTGCCAGCAGCCTGACTGGGCGGGATGGCTACACCTTC; cdr3_aa: CASSLTGRDGYTF
v_call: TRBV18; cdr3_length: 14; d_call: .; j_call: TRBJ2-5; clone_size: .; cdr3_nt: TGTGCCAGCTCACCACTCGGCGGGAAAGAGACCCAGTACTTC; cdr3_aa: CASSPLGGKETQYF
v_call: TRBV19; cdr3_length: 15; d_call: TRBD2; j_call: TRBJ2-1; clone_size: .; cdr3_nt: TGTGCCAGTAGTATAGCGCGCGGGGGGTTATATGAGCAGTTCTTC; cdr3_aa: CASSIARGGLYEQFF
v_call: TRBV25-1; cdr3_length: 14; d_call: TRBD2; j_call: TRBJ2-2; clone_size: .; cdr3_nt: TGTGCCAGCAGTGAGAGAGGACTAGCCGGGGAGCTGTTTTTT; cdr3_aa: CASSERGLAGELFF
v_call: TRBV11-2; cdr3_length: 14; d_call: TRBD1; j_call: TRBJ1-4; clone_size: .; cdr3_nt: TGTGCCAGCAGCTTAGGACAGGGGAATGAAAAACTGTTTTTT; cdr3_aa: CASSLGQGNEKLFF
v_call: TRBV29-1; cdr3_length: 14; d_call: TRBD1; j_call: TRBJ1-4; clone_size: .; cdr3_nt: TGCAGCGTTGGGGACAGGGTGGGGGATGAAAAACTGTTTTTT; cdr3_aa: CSVGDRVGDEKLFF
v_call: TRBV6-4; cdr3_length: 14; d_call: TRBD1; j_call: TRBJ1-6; clone_size: .; cdr3_nt: TGTGCCAGCAGCTCGGGACAGGGGAGATCACCCCTCCACTTT; cdr3_aa: CASSSGQGRSPLHF
v_call: TRBV5-1; cdr3_length: 12; d_call: .; j_call: TRBJ2-5; clone_size: .; cdr3_nt: TGCGCCAGCAGCTTGGGTTCGGAGACCCAGTACTTC; cdr3_aa: CASSLGSETQYF
v_call: TRBV6-5; cdr3_length: 13; d_call: TRBD1; j_call: TRBJ1-6; clone_size: once; cdr3_nt: TGTGCCTCCCCAGGACAGGGTGGCTCACCCCTCCACTTT; cdr3_aa: CASPGQGGSPLHF
v_call: TRBV11-2; cdr3_length: 15; d_call: TRBD2; j_call: TRBJ2-1; clone_size: few; cdr3_nt: TGTGCCAGCAGCTCCCCGGGGGGGGTGGGTGGTGAGCAGTTCTTC; cdr3_aa: CASSSPGGVGGEQFF
v_call: TRBV7-9; cdr3_length: 16; d_call: .; j_call: TRBJ2-2; clone_size: .; cdr3_nt: TGTGCCAGCAGCCCCCCCGGGGGAAAAATCACCGGGGAGCTGTTTTTT; cdr3_aa: CASSPPGGKITGELFF
v_call: TRBV5-1; cdr3_length: 16; d_call: TRBD1; j_call: TRBJ1-2; clone_size: .; cdr3_nt: TGCGCCAGCAGCATAGGGACAGGCGGACTTAACTATGGCTACACCTTC; cdr3_aa: CASSIGTGGLNYGYTF
v_call: TRBV6-5; cdr3_length: 16; d_call: .; j_call: TRBJ2-7; clone_size: .; cdr3_nt: TGTGCCAGCAGTTACACCCCGGCAGGAACTTCCTACGAGCAGTACTTC; cdr3_aa: CASSYTPAGTSYEQYF
v_call: TRBV24-1; cdr3_length: 16; d_call: TRBD2; j_call: TRBJ2-1; clone_size: .; cdr3_nt: TGTGCCACCAGTGATTGGGTAGCGGGAGTAAACAATGAGCAGTTCTTC; cdr3_aa: CATSDWVAGVNNEQFF
v_call: TRBV19; cdr3_length: 14; d_call: TRBD1; j_call: TRBJ2-7; clone_size: .; cdr3_nt: TGTGCCAGTGAGGAGGGGACAGGGACCTACGAGCAGTACTTC; cdr3_aa: CASEEGTGTYEQYF
v_call: TRBV19; cdr3_length: 15; d_call: TRBD2; j_call: TRBJ2-7; clone_size: .; cdr3_nt: TGTGCCAGTAGTATTTTAGCGGGGGACTCCTACGAGCAGTACTTC; cdr3_aa: CASSILAGDSYEQYF
v_call: TRBV14; cdr3_length: 15; d_call: .; j_call: TRBJ1-1; clone_size: .; cdr3_nt: TGTGCCAGCAGTCAGGTCGGGGGGGCGAACACTGAAGCTTTCTTT; cdr3_aa: CASSQVGGANTEAFF
v_call: TRBV4-1; cdr3_length: 15; d_call: TRBD1; j_call: TRBJ1-2; clone_size: .; cdr3_nt: TGCGCCAGCAGCCATCGGACAGGGGGGGACTATGGCTACACCTTC; cdr3_aa: CASSHRTGGDYGYTF
v_call: TRBV5-4; cdr3_length: 13; d_call: .; j_call: TRBJ2-1; clone_size: once; cdr3_nt: TGTGCCAGCAGCTTGCCCGGGGGCAATGAGCAGTTCTTC; cdr3_aa: CASSLPGGNEQFF
v_call: TRBV5-6; cdr3_length: 12; d_call: .; j_call: TRBJ2-7; clone_size: .; cdr3_nt: TGTGCCAGCAGCGTAGGGAGCTACGAGCAGTACTTC; cdr3_aa: CASSVGSYEQYF
v_call: TRBV6-5; cdr3_length: 16; d_call: .; j_call: TRBJ1-2; clone_size: .; cdr3_nt: TGTGCCAGCAGTTATTCGGAACAGGCTAGGGACTATGGCTACACCTTC; cdr3_aa: CASSYSEQARDYGYTF
v_call: TRBV19; cdr3_length: 15; d_call: .; j_call: TRBJ1-2; clone_size: .; cdr3_nt: TGTGCCAGTAGTTCCGGACAGACTGATGGAGGTGGCTACACCTTC; cdr3_aa: CASSSGQTDGGGYTF
v_call: TRBV3-1/TRBV3-2; cdr3_length: 19; d_call: TRBD2; j_call: TRBJ2-5; clone_size: .; cdr3_nt: TGTGCCAGCAGCCTCAATTTACCGGGAGCGGGGGGCCCCAGGGAGACCCAGTACTTC; cdr3_aa: CASSLNLPGAGGPRETQYF
v_call: TRBV27; cdr3_length: 10; d_call: .; j_call: TRBJ1-1; clone_size: few; cdr3_nt: TGTGCCAGCTCTTTCCCTGAAGCTTTCTTT; cdr3_aa: CASSFPEAFF
v_call: TRBV3-1/TRBV3-2; cdr3_length: 13; d_call: .; j_call: TRBJ1-2; clone_size: .; cdr3_nt: TGTGCCAGCTATGGAGGGGCGAACTATGGCTACACCTTC; cdr3_aa: CASYGGANYGYTF
v_call: TRBV5-1; cdr3_length: 16; d_call: TRBD2; j_call: TRBJ2-7; clone_size: .; cdr3_nt: TGCGCCAGCAGCGTTGGACTAGCGGGGGGAAAGGACGAGCAGTACTTC; cdr3_aa: CASSVGLAGGKDEQYF
v_call: TRBV4-1; cdr3_length: 16; d_call: .; j_call: TRBJ1-4; clone_size: once; cdr3_nt: TGCGCCAGCAGCCAAGATGTCGGGAGGCCTAATGAAAAACTGTTTTTT; cdr3_aa: CASSQDVGRPNEKLFF
v_call: TRBV3-1/TRBV3-2; cdr3_length: 14; d_call: .; j_call: TRBJ1-2; clone_size: .; cdr3_nt: TGTGCCAGCAGCCGAGGGACAAGAGGAAATGGCTACACCTTC; cdr3_aa: CASSRGTRGNGYTF
v_call: TRBV19; cdr3_length: 13; d_call: .; j_call: TRBJ2-7; clone_size: .; cdr3_nt: TGTGCCAGTAGCGCGGGACAGTTCTACGAGCAGTACTTC; cdr3_aa: CASSAGQFYEQYF
v_call: TRBV3-1/TRBV3-2; cdr3_length: 13; d_call: .; j_call: TRBJ1-6; clone_size: .; cdr3_nt: TGTGCCACCCAAGGCAGGGCGGATTCACCCCTCCACTTT; cdr3_aa: CATQGRADSPLHF
v_call: TRBV19; cdr3_length: 13; d_call: .; j_call: TRBJ2-7; clone_size: .; cdr3_nt: TGTGCCAGTAGATCACAGGGCTCCTACGAGCAGTACTTC; cdr3_aa: CASRSQGSYEQYF
v_call: TRBV4-1; cdr3_length: 13; d_call: .; j_call: TRBJ1-1; clone_size: .; cdr3_nt: TGCGCCAGCAGCCAAGATTTTATCACTGAAGCTTTCTTT; cdr3_aa: CASSQDFITEAFF
v_call: TRBV6-1; cdr3_length: 19; d_call: TRBD1; j_call: TRBJ1-5; clone_size: .; cdr3_nt: TGTGCCAGCAGTGGCGTTGGACAGGGGTTTTTTATTCTCACCCAGCCCCAGCATTTT; cdr3_aa: CASSGVGQGFFILTQPQHF
v_call: TRBV7-6; cdr3_length: 16; d_call: TRBD1; j_call: TRBJ2-2; clone_size: .; cdr3_nt: TGTGCCAGCAGCCCGCAGACAGGGGAGATCACCGGGGAGCTGTTTTTT; cdr3_aa: CASSPQTGEITGELFF
v_call: TRBV18; cdr3_length: 16; d_call: TRBD1; j_call: TRBJ1-6; clone_size: .; cdr3_nt: TGTGCCAGCTCACCGACCCAGGGACAGGGTGGTTCACCCCTCCACTTT; cdr3_aa: CASSPTQGQGGSPLHF
v_call: TRBV6-4; cdr3_length: 15; d_call: TRBD2; j_call: TRBJ2-3; clone_size: .; cdr3_nt: TGTGCCAGCAGTGAAGAGCGGGGGGGCACAGATACGCAGTATTTT; cdr3_aa: CASSEERGGTDTQYF
v_call: TRBV5-1; cdr3_length: 14; d_call: .; j_call: TRBJ1-2; clone_size: .; cdr3_nt: TGCGCCAGCAGCTTGGAACAGGCTAACTATGGCTACACCTTC; cdr3_aa: CASSLEQANYGYTF
v_call: TRBV5-4; cdr3_length: 15; d_call: TRBD2; j_call: TRBJ2-5; clone_size: once; cdr3_nt: TGTGCCAGCAGCTTAAGGACTAGCGGGGGTGAGACCCAGTACTTC; cdr3_aa: CASSLRTSGGETQYF
v_call: TRBV5-1; cdr3_length: 14; d_call: TRBD1; j_call: TRBJ1-2; clone_size: .; cdr3_nt: TGCGCCAGCAGCTCCAGGGGGATGAACTATGGCTACACCTTC; cdr3_aa: CASSSRGMNYGYTF
v_call: TRBV27; cdr3_length: 16; d_call: TRBD1; j_call: TRBJ1-5; clone_size: .; cdr3_nt: TGTGCCAGCAGTCTCTTCGGGACAGGGAAGCATCAGCCCCAGCATTTT; cdr3_aa: CASSLFGTGKHQPQHF
v_call: TRBV18; cdr3_length: 13; d_call: .; j_call: TRBJ2-5; clone_size: .; cdr3_nt: TGTGCCAGCTCACAGGGGGGGCACGAGACCCAGTACTTC; cdr3_aa: CASSQGGHETQYF
v_call: TRBV3-1/TRBV3-2; cdr3_length: 15; d_call: .; j_call: TRBJ2-1; clone_size: many; cdr3_nt: TGTGCCAGCAGCCCACACAGGAGAATCTACAATGAGCAGTTCTTC; cdr3_aa: CASSPHRRIYNEQFF
v_call: TRBV11-2; cdr3_length: 14; d_call: TRBD1; j_call: TRBJ1-4; clone_size: few; cdr3_nt: TGTGCCAGCAGCTTAGGGACAGGGTCTGAAAAACTGTTTTTT; cdr3_aa: CASSLGTGSEKLFF
v_call: TRBV29-1; cdr3_length: 15; d_call: TRBD1; j_call: TRBJ1-2; clone_size: .; cdr3_nt: TGCAGCGTGGGACAGGGGGCGCTTAAATCGGAGGGCTACACCTTC; cdr3_aa: CSVGQGALKSEGYTF
v_call: TRBV27; cdr3_length: 14; d_call: .; j_call: TRBJ1-5; clone_size: .; cdr3_nt: TGTGCCAGCAGTTTAAGAAACGCGGATCAGCCCCAGCATTTT; cdr3_aa: CASSLRNADQPQHF
v_call: TRBV3-1/TRBV3-2; cdr3_length: 13; d_call: TRBD1; j_call: TRBJ1-6; clone_size: .; cdr3_nt: TGTGCCAGCAGGACAGGGGTAAATTCACCCCTCCACTTT; cdr3_aa: CASRTGVNSPLHF